A selection of T cell receptor beta chains follows, all from one sample in a study of cytomegalovirus exposure and HLA in healthy donors. Measured with immunoSEQ multiplex PCR; TCRdb has only the in-frame clones, and not every one. The sample has 150,000 to 200,000 clones, 78% seen once; the top ten hold around 6.1%. The sequenced sample consisted of PBMCs. The receptor set was obtained from a woman aged 25 to 45 in good health and CMV-seropositive. CDR3s include the opening cysteine and the closing phenylalanine or tryptophan. The D gene is left open where the match is weak. Size tells how often a clone was seen (once, few, many) or the class of an expanded clone, and some rows leave it out.

j_call,v_call,d_call,clone_size,cdr3_aa,cdr3_nt
TRBJ2-3,TRBV19,TRBD2,-,CASSSGTSVDTQYF,TGTGCCAGTAGTTCCGGGACTAGCGTGGATACGCAGTATTTT
TRBJ2-3,TRBV14,-,few,CASSQVEEYTQYF,TGTGCCAGCAGCCAAGTTGAAGAGTATACGCAGTATTTT
TRBJ2-7,TRBV7-9,-,-,CASSPGGRYEQYF,TGTGCCAGCAGCCCCGGGGGACGTTACGAGCAGTACTTC
TRBJ2-5,TRBV10-3,TRBD1,-,CAISKGQGKETQYF,TGTGCCATCAGTAAAGGACAGGGTAAAGAGACCCAGTACTTC
TRBJ2-7,TRBV28,TRBD1,few,CATNLDRSRYEQYF,TGTGCCACCAACTTGGACAGGTCTCGCTACGAGCAGTACTTC
TRBJ1-5,TRBV5-6,TRBD1,-,CASSYGTGNQPQHF,TGTGCCAGCAGCTACGGGACAGGGAATCAGCCCCAGCATTTT
TRBJ2-3,TRBV29-1,-,-,CSARSREPDTQYF,TGCAGCGCCCGTTCCAGGGAACCAGATACGCAGTATTTT
TRBJ1-1,TRBV7-9,-,-,CASSSTTGTLNTEAFF,TGTGCCAGCAGCTCAACGACCGGGACATTAAACACTGAAGCTTTCTTT
TRBJ2-7,TRBV21-1,-,-,CASSKSLPRGAGNEQYF,TGTGCCAGCAGCAAATCGCTCCCTCGGGGGGCAGGTAACGAGCAGTACTTC
TRBJ2-1,TRBV28,-,-,CATETGTSYNEQFF,TGTGCCACCGAGACAGGGACTTCCTACAATGAGCAGTTCTTC
TRBJ1-5,TRBV27,-,-,CASSLRGDQPQHF,TGTGCCAGCAGCTTACGGGGGGATCAGCCCCAGCATTTT
TRBJ2-7,TRBV11-3,TRBD2,-,CASSLWTSASYEQYF,TGTGCCAGCAGCCTATGGACTAGCGCATCCTACGAGCAGTACTTC
TRBJ1-1,TRBV6-5,-,-,CASRSAGNGNTEAFF,TGTGCCAGCAGGAGCGCCGGGAATGGCAACACTGAAGCTTTCTTT
TRBJ1-5,TRBV29-1,-,-,CSVAGDSNQPQHF,TGCAGCGTTGCAGGGGATAGCAATCAGCCCCAGCATTTT
TRBJ2-2,TRBV4-1,TRBD1,-,CASSQEGGQGWSGELFF,TGCGCCAGCAGCCAAGAAGGAGGACAGGGGTGGTCCGGGGAGCTGTTTTTT
TRBJ2-7,TRBV10-2,TRBD1,-,CASSEGTGGFYEQYF,TGCGCCAGCAGTGAGGGGACAGGGGGCTTTTACGAGCAGTACTTC
TRBJ2-7,TRBV5-1,-,-,CASSPDRPREQYF,TGCGCCAGCAGCCCAGACAGGCCCCGGGAGCAGTACTTC
TRBJ1-2,TRBV2,-,-,CASSYGAGAGGYTF,TGTGCCAGCAGCTATGGGGCTGGGGCGGGGGGCTACACCTTC
TRBJ2-3,TRBV4-3,TRBD1,-,CASSHGQGLTQYF,TGCGCCAGCAGCCATGGACAGGGACTTACGCAGTATTTT
TRBJ1-2,TRBV5-4,TRBD1,-,CASSIRGTGNGYTF,TGTGCCAGCAGCATACGCGGGACAGGGAATGGCTACACCTTC